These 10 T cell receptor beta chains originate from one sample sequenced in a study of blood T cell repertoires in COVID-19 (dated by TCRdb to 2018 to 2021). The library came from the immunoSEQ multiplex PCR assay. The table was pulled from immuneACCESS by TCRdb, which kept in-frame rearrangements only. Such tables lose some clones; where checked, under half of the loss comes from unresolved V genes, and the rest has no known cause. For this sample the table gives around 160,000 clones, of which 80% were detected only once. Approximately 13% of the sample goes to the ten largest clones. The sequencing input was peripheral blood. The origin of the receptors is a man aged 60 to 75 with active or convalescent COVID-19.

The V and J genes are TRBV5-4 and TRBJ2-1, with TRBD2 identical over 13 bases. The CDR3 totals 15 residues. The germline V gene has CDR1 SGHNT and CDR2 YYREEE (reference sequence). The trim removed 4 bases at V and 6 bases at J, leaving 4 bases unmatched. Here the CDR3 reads CASSPRTSGSNEQFF. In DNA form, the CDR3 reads TGTGCCAGCAGCCCAAGGACTAGCGGGAGCAATGAGCAGTTCTTC.

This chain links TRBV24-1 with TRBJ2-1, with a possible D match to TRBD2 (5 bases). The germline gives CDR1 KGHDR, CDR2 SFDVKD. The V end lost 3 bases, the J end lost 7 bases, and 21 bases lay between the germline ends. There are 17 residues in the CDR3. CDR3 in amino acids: CATSDPFPGRRVNEQFF. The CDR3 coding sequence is TGTGCCACCAGTGATCCCTTCCCTGGGAGAAGGGTAAATGAGCAGTTCTTC.

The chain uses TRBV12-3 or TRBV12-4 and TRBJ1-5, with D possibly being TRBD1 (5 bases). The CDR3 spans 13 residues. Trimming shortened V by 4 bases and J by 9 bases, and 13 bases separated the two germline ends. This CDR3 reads CASSSHRKGPQHF. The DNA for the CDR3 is TGTGCCAGCAGTTCGCACAGGAAGGGGCCCCAGCATTTT.

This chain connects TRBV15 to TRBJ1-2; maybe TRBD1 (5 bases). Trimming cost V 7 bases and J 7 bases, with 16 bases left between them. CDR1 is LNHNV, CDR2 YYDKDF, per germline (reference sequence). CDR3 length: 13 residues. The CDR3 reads CATNTMGGSGYTF. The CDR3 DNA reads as TGTGCCACCAATACCATGGGGGGATCTGGCTACACCTTC.

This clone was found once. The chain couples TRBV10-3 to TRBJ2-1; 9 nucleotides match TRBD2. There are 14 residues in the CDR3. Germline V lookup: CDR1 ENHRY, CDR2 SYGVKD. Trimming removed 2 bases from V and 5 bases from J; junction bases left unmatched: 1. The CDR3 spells CAISEAGGHNEQFF. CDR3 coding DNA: TGTGCCATCAGTGAGGCGGGAGGGCACAATGAGCAGTTCTTC.

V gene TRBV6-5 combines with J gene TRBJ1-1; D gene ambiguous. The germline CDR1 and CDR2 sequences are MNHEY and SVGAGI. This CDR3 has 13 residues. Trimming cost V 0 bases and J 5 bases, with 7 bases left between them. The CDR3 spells CASSYSPGTEAFF. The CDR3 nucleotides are TGTGCCAGCAGTTACTCTCCGGGGACTGAAGCTTTCTTT.

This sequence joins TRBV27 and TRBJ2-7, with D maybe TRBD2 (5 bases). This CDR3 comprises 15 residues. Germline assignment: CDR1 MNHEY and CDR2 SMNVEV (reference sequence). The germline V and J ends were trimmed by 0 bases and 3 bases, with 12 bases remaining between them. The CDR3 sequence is CASSLSPSSSYEQYF. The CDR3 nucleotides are TGTGCCAGCAGTTTATCCCCTAGCAGCAGCTACGAGCAGTACTTC.

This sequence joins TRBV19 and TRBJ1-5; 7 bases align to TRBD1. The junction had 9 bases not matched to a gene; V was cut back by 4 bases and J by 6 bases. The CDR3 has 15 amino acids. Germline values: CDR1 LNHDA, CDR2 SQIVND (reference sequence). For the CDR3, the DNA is TGTGCCAGTAGTAGTCCGACAGGGTTAAGTCAGCCCCAGCATTTT. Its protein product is CASSSPTGLSQPQHF. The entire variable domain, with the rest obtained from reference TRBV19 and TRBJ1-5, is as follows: DGGITQSPKYLFRKEGQNVTLSCEQNLNHDAMYWYRQDPGQGLRLIYYSQIVNDFQKGDIAEGYSVSREKKESFPLTVTSAQKNPTAFYLCASSSPTGLSQPQHFGDGTRLSIL.

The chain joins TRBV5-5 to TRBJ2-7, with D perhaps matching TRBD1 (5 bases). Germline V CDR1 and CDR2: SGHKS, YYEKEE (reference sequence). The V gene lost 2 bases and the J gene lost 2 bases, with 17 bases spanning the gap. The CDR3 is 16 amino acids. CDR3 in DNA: TGTGCCAGCAGCTTCGGTACAGGCGACAAAACCTACGAGCAGTACTTC. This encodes CASSFGTGDKTYEQYF.

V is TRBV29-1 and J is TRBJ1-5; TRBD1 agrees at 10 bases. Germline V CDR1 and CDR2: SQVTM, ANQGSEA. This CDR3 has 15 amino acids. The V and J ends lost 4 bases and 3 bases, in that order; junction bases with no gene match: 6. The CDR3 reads CSVGRRQGANQPQHF. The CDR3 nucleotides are TGCAGCGTTGGTCGTCGACAGGGGGCCAATCAGCCCCAGCATTTT.